Presented here are 23 T cell receptor beta chains from one specimen sequenced in a study of metastatic and nonmetastatic thyroid tumors. Patients had received no treatment of any kind before thyroid surgery. TCRdb reanalyzed the PCR reads with MiXCR. The sample lists 45,000 or so clones; about 15% were seen once. Input material: blood. All receptors come from a female donor with papillary thyroid cancer or a benign thyroid nodule (not recorded which). Some clones in this sample may be carry-over from other donors' samples.

This clone was picked up many times. The chain is built from TRBV9 and TRBJ1-3, with D possibly TRBD1 on 5 matching bases. The CDR3 runs to 14 residues. Looked up from germline, CDR1 is SGDLS and CDR2 is YYNGEE. V gave up 0 bases and J gave up 9 bases, with 13 bases separating them. The CDR3 DNA follows: TGTGCCAGCAGCGTAGCAGGGCCGTTAGGCACCATATATTTT. Translated: CASSVAGPLGTIYF.

This clone was counted at least ten times. The chain joins TRBV18 to TRBJ1-1; TRBD1 aligns across 9 bases. CDR1 and CDR2 from the germline V gene are KGHSH and LQKENI. V was pared by 5 bases and J by 5 bases, with 6 bases of the junction left unmatched. This CDR3 is built from 14 residues. The CDR3, as DNA: TGTGCCAGCTCATCACAGGGGGCGGGGACTGAAGCTTTCTTT. Its protein product is CASSSQGAGTEAFF.

The sample holds many counts of this clone. The chain is built from TRBV6-5 and TRBJ1-2, with D unresolved. Trimming took off 0 bases at V and 7 bases at J, with 15 bases between the two ends. The germline gives CDR1 MNHEY, CDR2 SVGAGI. The CDR3 has 15 residues. CDR3 amino acids: CASSYSPRSEGGYTF. Written as DNA, the CDR3 is TGTGCCAGCAGTTACTCGCCACGGTCCGAGGGTGGCTACACCTTC.

In this sample, this clone turned up many times. In nucleotides, the CDR3 is TGTGCCAGCAGCCGTTACAGGGGACGACAAACTGAAGCTTTCTTT. Residues: CASSRYRGRQTEAFF. The chain recombines TRBV11-2 with TRBJ1-1, with 7 bases lining up with TRBD1. CDR1 SGHAT and CDR2 FQNNGV come from the germline V gene. V dropped 5 bases and J dropped 5; count of bases not matched to a gene: 11. This CDR3 is 15 amino acids long.

Many counts were recorded for this clone. The gene calls are TRBV12-3 or TRBV12-4 and TRBJ1-1, with D unresolved. The CDR3 has 13 residues. With 2 bases removed from V and 3 bases from J, the gap between germline ends came to 7 bases. The CDR3 sequence is CASSLSQDTEAFF. The DNA for the CDR3 is TGTGCCAGCAGTTTAAGTCAGGACACTGAAGCTTTCTTT.

This clone was counted many times. This could be a read error, since a much larger clone is one nucleotide away. At the DNA level, this CDR3 is encoded by other sequences in the same sample as well. CDR3 nucleotides: TGTGCCAGTAGTCTAGGCCGAGACAGGGGTCGGGTTGATGGCTACACCTTC. Protein: CASSLGRDRGRVDGYTF. V and J are TRBV19 and TRBJ1-2; 8 bases are a match to TRBD1. Germline V gene data show CDR1 as LNHDA and CDR2 as SQIVND (reference sequence). The CDR3 is 17 residues long. Losses at the gene ends were 5 bases for V and 6 bases for J; bases not matched to a gene: 17.

The table lists this clone with many counts. This sample also contains other DNA sequences that code for the same CDR3. The chain is built from TRBV6-5 and TRBJ2-5; 8 bases align to TRBD2. V was pared by 3 bases and J by 5 bases, with 11 bases of the junction left unmatched. This CDR3 is built from 16 residues. In germline, CDR1 is MNHEY, CDR2 SVGAGI. CDR3 protein: CASSYVAGSVLETQYF. CDR3 sequence (DNA): TGTGCCAGCAGTTATGTAGCGGGATCGGTATTGGAGACCCAGTACTTC.

This clone has at least ten counts. This specimen includes other DNA sequences encoding the same CDR3. The chain couples TRBV29-1 to TRBJ1-2; the match to TRBD1 covers 9 bases. The V and J ends lost 6 bases and 4 bases, in that order; junction bases with no gene match: 3. Germline V CDR1 and CDR2: SQVTM, ANQGSEA. This CDR3 has 12 residues. In DNA form, the CDR3 reads TGCAGCGTCCGGGACAGGGTCTATGGCTACACCTTC. Translated: CSVRDRVYGYTF. The whole variable domain, remainder taken from reference TRBV29-1 and TRBJ1-2, is SAVISQKPSRDICQRGTSLTIQCQVDSQVTMMFWYRQQPGQSLTLIATANQGSEATYESGFVIDKFPISRPNLTFSTLTVSNMSPEDSSIYLCSVRDRVYGYTFGSGTRLTVV.

This clone showed up just a few times. J is TRBJ1-2 and V is TRBV6-2 or TRBV6-3; D is unclear. The germline V and J ends were trimmed by 2 bases and 7 bases, with 17 bases remaining between them. This CDR3 contains 15 residues. Per the germline V gene, CDR1 is MNHEY and CDR2 is SVGEGT. DNA for the CDR3: TGTGCCAGCAGTTACGGTGGCCTGGGAGCTCGTGGCTACACCTTC. This gives the protein CASSYGGLGARGYTF.

This clone was counted ten times or more. The chain joins TRBV11-2 to TRBJ2-1; possibly TRBD2 for D (5 bases). This CDR3 has 15 amino acids. Germline-derived CDR1 and CDR2 are SGHAT and FQNNGV. V lost 5 bases and J 0 bases, leaving 11 bases between the germline ends. This chain's CDR3 is CASSPDYSSYNEQFF. CDR3 nucleotide sequence: TGTGCCAGCAGCCCAGACTACAGCTCCTACAATGAGCAGTTCTTC.

This rearrangement joins TRBV20-1 to TRBJ1-1; no firm D call. CDR1 is DFQATT and CDR2 is SNEGSKA in the germline V gene (reference sequence). The V gene lost 5 bases and the J gene lost 4 bases, with 20 bases spanning the gap. The CDR3 sequence is 15 residues long. CDR3 region: CSASLEAGDITEAFF. In DNA, the CDR3 is TGCAGTGCTTCCCTAGAGGCCGGGGATATCACTGAAGCTTTCTTT.

This clone came up many times. V and J are TRBV14 and TRBJ1-2, with D uncertain. V was cut by 2 bases and J by 3 bases, with 7 bases left in between. Germline V gene sequence: CDR1 SGHDN, CDR2 FVKESK. CDR3 length: 13 residues. CDR3 loop: CASSQLSDYGYTF. Here the CDR3 DNA reads TGTGCCAGCAGCCAATTGAGTGACTATGGCTACACCTTC. Using reference TRBV14 and TRBJ1-2 for the parts outside the CDR3, the full variable domain is EAGVTQFPSHSVIEKGQTVTLRCDPISGHDNLYWYRRVMGKEIKFLLHFVKESKQDESGMPNNRFLAERTGGTYSTLKVQPAELEDSGVYFCASSQLSDYGYTFGSGTRLTVV.

About this clone itself: A much larger clone differs from this one at a single base, so this may be a read error. The identical CDR3 is also encoded by other nucleotide sequences in the sample. V usage is TRBV9 and J usage is TRBJ2-1, with 8 bases matching TRBD1. The CDR3 spans 14 residues. Germline lookup yields CDR1 SGDLS and CDR2 YYNGEE. CDR3 in amino acids: CASGQGTGKGEQFF. CDR3 nucleotide sequence: TGTGCTAGCGGACAGGGAACCGGTAAAGGTGAGCAGTTCTTC.

This clone showed up many times. This chain links TRBV19 with TRBJ1-5; possibly TRBD1 for D (6 bases). Germline CDR1 and CDR2: LNHDA and SQIVND (reference sequence). V was pared by 7 bases and J by 1 base, with 11 bases between. This CDR3 region has 14 residues. The CDR3 region is CASTTGRSNQPQHF. The CDR3 nucleotides read TGTGCCAGTACCACAGGGCGGAGCAATCAGCCCCAGCATTTT.

The chain is built from TRBV11-2 and TRBJ2-1; 11 nucleotides agree with TRBD2. V gave up 4 bases and J gave up 7 bases; unmatched junction bases: 9. Germline assignment: CDR1 SGHAT and CDR2 FQNNGV. The CDR3 length is 16 residues. This CDR3 is CASSYSSGRPGNEQFF. CDR3 nucleotide sequence: TGTGCCAGCAGCTATTCTAGCGGGAGGCCGGGGAATGAGCAGTTCTTC.

The table lists this clone with many counts. The chain combines TRBV3-1 with TRBJ2-7; 7 positions match TRBD1. The J segment lost 3 bases and the V segment lost 9 bases, leaving 8 bases of the junction unmatched. This CDR3 region has 13 residues. In germline, CDR1 is LGHDT, CDR2 YNNKEL (reference sequence). The CDR3 DNA follows: TGTGCCAGTTCCCCCGGGACAGTCTACGAGCAGTACTTC. It translates to CASSPGTVYEQYF.

This clone is medium-sized by share. The chain joins TRBV6-1 to TRBJ1-6; the D is unclear. Trimming left V 2 bases short and J 13 bases short, with 9 bases between. The CDR3 contains 12 residues. Germline CDR1 MNHNS, CDR2 SASEGT. CDR3 sequence reads: CASSEMTSPLHF. The CDR3 coding sequence is TGTGCCAGCAGTGAAATGACGTCCCCCCTCCACTTT.

This clone turned up a few times. The V and J genes are TRBV12-3 or TRBV12-4 and TRBJ2-7; no firm D call. The CDR3 covers 13 residues. Trimming stripped 6 bases from V and 12 bases from J, with 21 bases between. The CDR3 is CASSRTIEEERYF. The CDR3 DNA sequence: TGTGCCAGCAGCCGAACTATAGAGGAAGAACGGTACTTC.

This clone was seen a few times. A junction boundary mismatches the germline segment, possibly from a read error. This chain connects TRBV6-4 to TRBJ2-1; 11 nucleotides agree with TRBD1. This CDR3 is built from 13 residues. Germline V gene sequence: CDR1 MRHNA, CDR2 SNTAGT. The CDR3 bases are TGTGACAGCAGAGGGACAGGGGGAAATGAGCAGTTCTTC. Amino acids: CDSRGTGGNEQFF.

This clone was seen many times. The genes are TRBV12-3 or TRBV12-4 and TRBJ1-1, with unresolved D. This CDR3 is 13 amino acids long. The V end lost 6 bases, the J end lost 0 bases, and 8 bases lay between the germline ends. CDR3 residues: CASSLQLNTEAFF. CDR3 sequence (DNA): TGTGCCAGCAGCCTCCAATTGAACACTGAAGCTTTCTTT.

This clone was picked up a small number of times. The chain recombines TRBV6-1 with TRBJ2-7; D unresolved. Per the germline V gene, CDR1 is MNHNS and CDR2 is SASEGT. This CDR3 comprises 14 residues. The V and J ends lost 0 bases and 6 bases respectively, with 12 bases between them. CDR3 loop: CASSEADLRFEQYF. The CDR3 DNA sequence: TGTGCCAGCAGTGAAGCCGACCTCAGGTTCGAGCAGTACTTC.

The chain carries TRBV7-8 and TRBJ1-4; no definite D call. The CDR3 runs to 14 residues. V lost 6 bases to trimming and J lost 0 bases, with 8 bases between them. Per germline, CDR1 SGHVS and CDR2 FQNEAQ. The CDR3 nucleotides are TGTGCCAGCAGGAGAGCGACAACTAATGAAAAACTGTTTTTT. Residues: CASRRATTNEKLFF. The full variable domain, with the rest looked up from reference TRBV7-8 and TRBJ1-4, is GAGVSQSPRYKVAKRGQDVALRCDPISGHVSLFWYQQALGQGPEFLTYFQNEAQLDKSGLPSDRFFAERPEGSVSTLKIQRTQQEDSAVYLCASRRATTNEKLFFGSGTQLSVL.

This clone has a handful of counts. The V gene is TRBV28, the J gene TRBJ2-5; possible D gene TRBD1, 5 bases. There are 15 residues in the CDR3. Germline assignment: CDR1 MDHEN and CDR2 SYDVKM. V was shortened by 4 bases and J by 4 bases, with 16 bases between the two germline ends. CDR3 coding DNA: TGTGCCAGCAGTTCCTGGCAGGGCTCAGGAGAGACCCAGTACTTC. Encoded protein: CASSSWQGSGETQYF. Full variable domain (remainder filled in from reference TRBV28 and TRBJ2-5): DVKVTQSSRYLVKRTGEKVFLECVQDMDHENMFWYRQDPGLGLRLIYFSYDVKMKEKGDIPEGYSVSREKKERFSLILESASTNQTSMYLCASSSWQGSGETQYFGPGTRLLVL.